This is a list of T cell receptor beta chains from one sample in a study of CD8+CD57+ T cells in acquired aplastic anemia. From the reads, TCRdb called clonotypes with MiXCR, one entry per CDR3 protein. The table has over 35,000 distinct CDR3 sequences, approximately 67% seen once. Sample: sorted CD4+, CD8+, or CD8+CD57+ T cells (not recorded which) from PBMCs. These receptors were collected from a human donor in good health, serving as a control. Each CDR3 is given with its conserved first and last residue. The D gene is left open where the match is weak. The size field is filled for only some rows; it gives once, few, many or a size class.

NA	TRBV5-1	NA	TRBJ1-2	CASSLESGSGGSANYGYTF	TGCGCCAGCAGCTTGGAATCAGGGAGCGGTGGATCTGCTAACTATGGCTACACCTTC
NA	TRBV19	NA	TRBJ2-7	CASSLTTGAEQYF	TGTGCCAGTAGTCTCACGACGGGGGCCGAGCAGTACTTC
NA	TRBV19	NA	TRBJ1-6	CASADGRDSPLHF	TGTGCCAGCGCTGACGGCCGGGATTCACCCCTCCACTTT
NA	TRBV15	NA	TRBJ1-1	CATSKEMGGSAEAFF	TGTGCCACCAGCAAAGAGATGGGGGGCTCGGCTGAAGCTTTCTTT
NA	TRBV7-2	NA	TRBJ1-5	CASSLGTNQPQHF	TGTGCCAGCAGCTTAGGGACCAATCAGCCCCAGCATTTT
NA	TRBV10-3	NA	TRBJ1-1	CAISESAVNTEAFF	TGTGCCATCAGTGAGTCGGCAGTGAACACTGAAGCTTTCTTT
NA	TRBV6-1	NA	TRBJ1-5	CASSLLGDSPQHF	TGTGCCAGCAGCCTATTGGGGGATTCGCCCCAGCATTTT
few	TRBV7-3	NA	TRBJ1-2	CASSRTDSYGYTF	TGTGCCAGCAGCCGGACCGACTCCTATGGCTACACCTTC
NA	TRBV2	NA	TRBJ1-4	CASRLSVPTNEKLFF	TGTGCCAGCAGGCTTTCTGTTCCAACTAATGAAAAACTGTTTTTT
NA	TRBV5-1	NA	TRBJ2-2	CASMRQNTGELFF	TGCGCCAGCATGAGACAGAACACCGGGGAGCTGTTTTTT
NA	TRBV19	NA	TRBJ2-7	CASSIGRGAQRYEQYF	TGTGCCAGTAGTATTGGTAGGGGAGCACAAAGGTACGAGCAGTACTTC
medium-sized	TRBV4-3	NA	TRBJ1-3	CASSQGPDSSGNTIYF	TGCGCCAGCAGCCAAGGGCCGGACAGCTCTGGAAACACCATATATTTT
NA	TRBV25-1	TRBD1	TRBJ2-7	CASSDPGTGGYEQYF	TGTGCCAGCAGTGACCCAGGGACAGGGGGCTACGAGCAGTACTTC
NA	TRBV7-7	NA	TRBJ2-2	CASSLALGPELGELFF	TGTGCCAGCAGCTTAGCGCTGGGACCCGAATTAGGGGAGCTGTTTTTT
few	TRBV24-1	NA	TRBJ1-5	CATSARGGNQPQHF	TGTGCCACCAGTGCCAGGGGAGGCAATCAGCCCCAGCATTTT
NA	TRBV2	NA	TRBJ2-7	CASKRAESSYEQYF	TGTGCCAGCAAGCGAGCGGAAAGCTCCTACGAGCAGTACTTC
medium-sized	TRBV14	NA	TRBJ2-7	CASSLVGSYEQYF	TGTGCCAGCAGTTTGGTGGGGTCCTACGAGCAGTACTTC
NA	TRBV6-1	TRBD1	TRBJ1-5	CASSESRQGDQPQHF	TGTGCCAGCAGTGAAAGTAGACAGGGGGATCAGCCCCAGCATTTT
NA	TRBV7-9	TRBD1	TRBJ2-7	CASSEDRALDEQYF	TGTGCCAGCAGCGAGGACAGGGCGCTCGACGAGCAGTACTTC
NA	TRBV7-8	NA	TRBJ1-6	CASSIRGGGSPLHF	TGTGCCAGCAGCATAAGGGGGGGTGGTTCACCCCTCCACTTT
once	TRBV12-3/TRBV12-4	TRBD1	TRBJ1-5	CASSLVDRGLGPQHF	TGTGCCAGCAGTTTAGTCGACAGGGGGCTTGGGCCCCAGCATTTT
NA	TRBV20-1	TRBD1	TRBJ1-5	CSANRQGADQPQHF	TGCAGTGCTAATAGACAGGGGGCAGACCAGCCCCAGCATTTT
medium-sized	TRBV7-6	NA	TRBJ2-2	CASSLGRNTGELFF	TGTGCCAGCAGCTTAGGGAGGAACACCGGGGAGCTGTTTTTT
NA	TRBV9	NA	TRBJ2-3	CASSVRWGLSTDTQYF	TGTGCCAGCAGCGTCAGGTGGGGGCTGAGCACAGATACGCAGTATTTT
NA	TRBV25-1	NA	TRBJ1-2	CASSLTPVYGYTF	TGTGCCAGCAGTCTTACTCCCGTCTACGGCTACACCTTC
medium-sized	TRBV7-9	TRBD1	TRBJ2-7	CASSSTASGTGYVEQYF	TGTGCCAGCAGCTCTACAGCTTCCGGGACAGGGTACGTTGAGCAGTACTTC
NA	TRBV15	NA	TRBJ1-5	CATSSRTGRQPQHF	TGTGCCACCAGCAGTAGAACAGGAAGGCAGCCCCAGCATTTT